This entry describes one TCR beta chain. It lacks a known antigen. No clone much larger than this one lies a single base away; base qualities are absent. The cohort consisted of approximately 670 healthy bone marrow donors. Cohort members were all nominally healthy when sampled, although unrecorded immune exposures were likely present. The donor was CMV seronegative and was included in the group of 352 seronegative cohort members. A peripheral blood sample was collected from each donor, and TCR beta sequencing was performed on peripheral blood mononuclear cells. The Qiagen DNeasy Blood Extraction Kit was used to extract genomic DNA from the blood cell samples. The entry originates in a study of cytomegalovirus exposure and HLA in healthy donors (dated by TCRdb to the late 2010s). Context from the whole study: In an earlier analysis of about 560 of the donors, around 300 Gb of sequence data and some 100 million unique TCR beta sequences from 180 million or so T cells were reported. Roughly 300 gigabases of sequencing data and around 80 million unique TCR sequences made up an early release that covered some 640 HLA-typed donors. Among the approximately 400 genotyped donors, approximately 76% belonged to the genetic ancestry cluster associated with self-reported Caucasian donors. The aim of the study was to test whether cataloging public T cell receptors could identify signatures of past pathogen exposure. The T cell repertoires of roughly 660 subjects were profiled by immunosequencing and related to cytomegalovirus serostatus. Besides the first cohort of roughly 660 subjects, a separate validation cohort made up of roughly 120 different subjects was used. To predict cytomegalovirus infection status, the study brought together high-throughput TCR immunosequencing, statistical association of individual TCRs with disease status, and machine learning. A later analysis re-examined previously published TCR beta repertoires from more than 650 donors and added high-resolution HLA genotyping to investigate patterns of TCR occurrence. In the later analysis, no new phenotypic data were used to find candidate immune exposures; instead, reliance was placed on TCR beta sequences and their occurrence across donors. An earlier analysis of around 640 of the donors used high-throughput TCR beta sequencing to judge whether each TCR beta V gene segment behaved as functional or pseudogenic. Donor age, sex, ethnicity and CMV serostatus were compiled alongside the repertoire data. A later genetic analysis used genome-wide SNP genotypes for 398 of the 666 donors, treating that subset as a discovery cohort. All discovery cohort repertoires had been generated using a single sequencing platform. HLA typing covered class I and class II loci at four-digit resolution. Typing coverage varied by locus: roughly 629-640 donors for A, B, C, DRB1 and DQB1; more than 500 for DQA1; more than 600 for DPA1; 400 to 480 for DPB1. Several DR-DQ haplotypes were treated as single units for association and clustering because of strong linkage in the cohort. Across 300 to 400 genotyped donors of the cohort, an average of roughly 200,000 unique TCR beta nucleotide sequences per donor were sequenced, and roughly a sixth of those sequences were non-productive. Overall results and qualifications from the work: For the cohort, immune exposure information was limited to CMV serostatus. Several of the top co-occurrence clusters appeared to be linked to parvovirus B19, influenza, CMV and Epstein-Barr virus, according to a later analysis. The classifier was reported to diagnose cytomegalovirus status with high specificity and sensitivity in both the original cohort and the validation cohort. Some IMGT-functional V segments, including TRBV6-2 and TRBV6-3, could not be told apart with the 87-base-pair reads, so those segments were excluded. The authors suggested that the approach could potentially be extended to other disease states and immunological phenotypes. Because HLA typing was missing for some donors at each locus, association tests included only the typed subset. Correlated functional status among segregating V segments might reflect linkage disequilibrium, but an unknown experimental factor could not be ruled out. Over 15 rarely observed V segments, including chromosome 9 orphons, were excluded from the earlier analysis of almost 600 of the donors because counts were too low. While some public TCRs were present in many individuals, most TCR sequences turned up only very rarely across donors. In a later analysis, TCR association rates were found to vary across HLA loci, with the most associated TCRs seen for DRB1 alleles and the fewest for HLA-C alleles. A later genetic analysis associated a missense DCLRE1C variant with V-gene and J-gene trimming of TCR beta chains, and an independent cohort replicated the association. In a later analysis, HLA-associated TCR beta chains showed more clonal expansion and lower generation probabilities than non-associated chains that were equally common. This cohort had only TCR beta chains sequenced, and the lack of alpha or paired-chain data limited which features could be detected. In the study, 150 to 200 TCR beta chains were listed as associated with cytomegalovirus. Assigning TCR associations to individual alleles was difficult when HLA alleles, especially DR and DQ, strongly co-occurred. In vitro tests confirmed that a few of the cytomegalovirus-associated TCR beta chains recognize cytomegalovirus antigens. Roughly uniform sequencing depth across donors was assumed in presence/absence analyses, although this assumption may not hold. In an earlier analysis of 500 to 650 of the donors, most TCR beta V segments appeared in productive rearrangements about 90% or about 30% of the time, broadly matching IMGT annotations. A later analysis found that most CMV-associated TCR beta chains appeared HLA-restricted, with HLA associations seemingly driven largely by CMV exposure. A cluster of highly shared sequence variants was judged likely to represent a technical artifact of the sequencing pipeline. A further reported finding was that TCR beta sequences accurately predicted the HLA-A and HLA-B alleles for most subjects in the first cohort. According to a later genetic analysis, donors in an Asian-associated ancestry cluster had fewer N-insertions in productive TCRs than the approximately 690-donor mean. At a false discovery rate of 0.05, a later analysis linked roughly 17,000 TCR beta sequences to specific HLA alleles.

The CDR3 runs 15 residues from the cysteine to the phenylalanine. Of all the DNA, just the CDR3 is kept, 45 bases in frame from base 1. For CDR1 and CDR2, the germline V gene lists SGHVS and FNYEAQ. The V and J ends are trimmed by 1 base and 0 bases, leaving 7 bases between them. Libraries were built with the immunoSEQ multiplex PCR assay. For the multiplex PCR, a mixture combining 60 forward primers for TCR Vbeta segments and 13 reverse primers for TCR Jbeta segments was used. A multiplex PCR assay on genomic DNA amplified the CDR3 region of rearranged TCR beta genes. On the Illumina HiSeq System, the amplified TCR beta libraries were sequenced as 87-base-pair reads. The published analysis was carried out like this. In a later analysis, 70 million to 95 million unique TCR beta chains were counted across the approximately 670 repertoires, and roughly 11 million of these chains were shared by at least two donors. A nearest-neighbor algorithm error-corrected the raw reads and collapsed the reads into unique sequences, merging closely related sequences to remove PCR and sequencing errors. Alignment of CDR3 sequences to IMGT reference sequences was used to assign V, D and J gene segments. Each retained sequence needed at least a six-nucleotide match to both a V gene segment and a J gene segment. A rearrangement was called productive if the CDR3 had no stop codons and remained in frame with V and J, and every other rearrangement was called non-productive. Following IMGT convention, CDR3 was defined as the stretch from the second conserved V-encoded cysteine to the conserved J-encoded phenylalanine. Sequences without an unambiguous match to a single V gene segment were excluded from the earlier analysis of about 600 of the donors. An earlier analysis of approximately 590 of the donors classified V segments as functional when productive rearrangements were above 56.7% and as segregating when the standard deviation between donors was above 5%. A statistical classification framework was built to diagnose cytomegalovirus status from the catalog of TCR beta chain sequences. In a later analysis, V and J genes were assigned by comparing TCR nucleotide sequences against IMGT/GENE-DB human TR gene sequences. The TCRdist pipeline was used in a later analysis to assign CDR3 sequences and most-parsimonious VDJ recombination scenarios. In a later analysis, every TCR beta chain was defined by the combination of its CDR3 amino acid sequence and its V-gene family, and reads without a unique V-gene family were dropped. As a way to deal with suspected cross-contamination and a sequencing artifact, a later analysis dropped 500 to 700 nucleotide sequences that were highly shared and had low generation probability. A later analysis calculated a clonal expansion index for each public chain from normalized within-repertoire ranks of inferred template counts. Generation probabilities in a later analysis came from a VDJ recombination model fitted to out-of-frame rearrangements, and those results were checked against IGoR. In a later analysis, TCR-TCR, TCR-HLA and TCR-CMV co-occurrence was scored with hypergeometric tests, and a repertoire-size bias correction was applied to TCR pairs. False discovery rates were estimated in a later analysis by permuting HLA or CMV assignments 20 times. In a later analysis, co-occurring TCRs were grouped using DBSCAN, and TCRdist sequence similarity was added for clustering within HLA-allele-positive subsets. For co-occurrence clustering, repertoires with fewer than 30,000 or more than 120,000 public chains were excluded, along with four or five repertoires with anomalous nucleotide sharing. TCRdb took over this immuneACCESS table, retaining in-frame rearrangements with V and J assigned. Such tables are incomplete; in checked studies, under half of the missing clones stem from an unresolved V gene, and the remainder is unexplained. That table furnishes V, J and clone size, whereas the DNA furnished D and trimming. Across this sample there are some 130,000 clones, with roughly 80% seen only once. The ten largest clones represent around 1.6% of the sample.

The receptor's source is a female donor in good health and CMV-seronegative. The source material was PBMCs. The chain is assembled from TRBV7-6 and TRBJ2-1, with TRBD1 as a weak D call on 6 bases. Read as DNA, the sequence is TGTGCCAGCAGCTTAGAGGGACACTCCTACAATGAGCAGTTCTTC. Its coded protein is CASSLEGHSYNEQFF.